What follows are 3 T cell receptor beta chains derived from one specimen sequenced in a study of blood T cell repertoires in COVID-19. TCRdb keeps only in-frame clones here, not all; method: immunoSEQ multiplex PCR. The sample lists 250,000 to 350,000 clones; roughly 88% were seen once. Sequences were obtained from peripheral blood. All receptors derive from a woman in her forties or fifties with active or convalescent COVID-19.

The V gene is TRBV12-3 or TRBV12-4, the J gene TRBJ2-7, with 9 bases identical to TRBD1. Trimming at V came to 10 bases and at J to 6 bases, leaving 10 bases not matched to a gene. This CDR3 has 13 amino acids. The CDR3 protein is CATSQGASGEQYF. The DNA of the CDR3 is TGTGCCACTTCACAGGGGGCGTCTGGCGAGCAGTACTTC.

J is TRBJ2-1 and V is TRBV7-2, with 7 bases that match TRBD1. The trim removed 8 bases at V and 4 bases at J, leaving 8 bases unmatched. This CDR3 is built from 14 residues. Germline V gives CDR1 SGHTA, CDR2 FQGNSA. CDR3 DNA: TGTGCCAGCGTCGGTTGGACAGGATACAATGAGCAGTTCTTC. Translating it yields CASVGWTGYNEQFF. The full variable domain, with the rest looked up from reference TRBV7-2 and TRBJ2-1, is GAGVSQSPSNKVTEKGKDVELRCDPISGHTALYWYRQSLGQGLEFLIYFQGNSAPDKSGLPSDRFSAERTGGSVSTLTIQRTQQEDSAVYLCASVGWTGYNEQFFGPGTRLTVL.

The chain joins TRBV6-1 to TRBJ1-1, with 7 bases matching TRBD1. The CDR3 is 16 amino acids. Trimming removed 4 bases from V and 6 bases from J; junction bases left unmatched: 14. The germline CDR1 and CDR2 sequences are MNHNS and SASEGT. CDR3 amino acids: CASSGKGARSPAEAFF. As DNA, the CDR3 is TGTGCCAGCAGTGGTAAGGGGGCGCGTTCCCCAGCTGAAGCTTTCTTT.